The rows below give T cell receptor beta chains drawn from one sample of a study of OX40 agonist ivuxolimab in advanced cancers. The table came from immunoSEQ multiplex PCR; TCRdb's copy has only in-frame clones and leaves some out. This sample carries 90,000 to 100,000 clones, around 88% of them seen once, and the ten largest clones take 0.5%. The material sequenced was CD4+ or CD8+ T cells sorted from blood, taken in a trial of the OX40 agonist ivuxolimab. These receptors were obtained from an adult with an advanced solid tumor such as melanoma, head and neck, liver or kidney cancer. CDR3s include the opening cysteine and the closing phenylalanine or tryptophan. A D gene is named only where the DNA matches it firmly. The size of a clone is reported for some rows only, either as once, few or many, or as a class for expanded clones.

d_gene	abundance	j_gene	v_gene	CDR3aa	CDR3nt
.	.	TRBJ1-2	TRBV10-1	CATRQVYGYTF	TGCGCCACCAGACAGGTCTATGGCTACACCTTC
TRBD1	few	TRBJ1-6	TRBV19	CASSKTGAFSSYNSPLHF	TGTGCCAGTAGCAAGACAGGGGCGTTTAGCTCCTATAATTCACCCCTCCACTTT
.	.	TRBJ2-3	TRBV7-3	CASSSRQADTQYF	TGTGCCAGCAGCTCAAGACAGGCAGATACGCAGTATTTT
.	few	TRBJ1-1	TRBV7-3	CASSRQTNTEAFF	TGTGCCAGCAGCCGACAGACCAACACTGAAGCTTTCTTT
.	once	TRBJ2-1	TRBV15	CATSRDWGQFF	TGTGCCACCAGCAGAGATTGGGGGCAGTTCTTC
.	.	TRBJ1-1	TRBV29-1	CSVSQGWGMNTEAFF	TGCAGCGTCTCCCAAGGTTGGGGCATGAACACTGAAGCTTTCTTT
.	.	TRBJ1-2	TRBV6-5	CASTLTGNGYTF	TGTGCCAGCACCTTAACAGGGAATGGCTACACCTTC
.	.	TRBJ1-5	TRBV7-9	CASSLADQPQHF	TGTGCCAGCAGCTTAGCAGATCAGCCCCAGCATTTT
TRBD1	few	TRBJ1-1	TRBV18	CASSPGTDTEAFF	TGTGCCAGCTCCCCTGGGACAGACACTGAAGCTTTCTTT
.	once	TRBJ1-4	TRBV5-8	CASSFRPTNEKLFF	TGTGCCAGCAGCTTTCGCCCAACTAATGAAAAACTGTTTTTT
TRBD2	once	TRBJ2-3	TRBV6-1	CASSPTSGGVGTQYF	TGTGCCAGCAGTCCGACTAGTGGGGGGGTGGGTACGCAGTATTTT
.	.	TRBJ2-2	TRBV6-6	CASSPPAGTTGELFF	TGTGCCAGCAGTCCCCCGGCAGGGACCACCGGGGAGCTGTTTTTT
.	.	TRBJ2-7	TRBV7-2	CASSERGTSSYEQYF	TGTGCCAGCAGCGAGAGAGGGACCAGCTCCTACGAGCAGTACTTC
.	.	TRBJ1-1	TRBV28	CASSWQGPSTEAFF	TGTGCCAGCAGCTGGCAGGGGCCCTCCACTGAAGCTTTCTTT
.	.	TRBJ1-1	TRBV2	CASSDYGHQAFF	TGTGCCAGCAGTGATTACGGACACCAAGCTTTCTTT
.	.	TRBJ1-5	TRBV10-2	CASSDADRNQPQHF	TGCGCCAGCAGTGACGCTGACAGGAATCAGCCCCAGCATTTT
.	.	TRBJ2-5	TRBV7-2	CASSLRLQETQYF	TGTGCCAGCAGCTTACGACTCCAAGAGACCCAGTACTTC
.	.	TRBJ1-2	TRBV5-6	CASSLVGVMGYGYTF	TGTGCCAGCAGCTTGGTTGGGGTAATGGGCTATGGCTACACCTTC
.	.	TRBJ1-1	TRBV9	CASSAHYQVDTEAFF	TGTGCCAGCAGCGCCCACTACCAAGTGGACACTGAAGCTTTCTTT
.	.	TRBJ2-7	TRBV7-3	CASSPRDSAYEQYF	TGTGCCAGCAGCCCCCGGGACTCCGCCTACGAGCAGTACTTC
.	.	TRBJ2-5	TRBV4-2	CASSQDPSGGASGETQYF	TGTGCCAGCAGCCAAGATCCTAGTGGGGGGGCTTCAGGAGAGACCCAGTACTTC
.	.	TRBJ1-1	TRBV9	CASSPRELFTTEAFF	TGTGCCAGCAGCCCACGGGAGTTGTTTACCACTGAAGCTTTCTTT
.	.	TRBJ1-3	TRBV6-6	CASSYIPDGNTIYF	TGTGCCAGCAGTTACATCCCGGATGGAAACACCATATATTTT
.	.	TRBJ2-5	TRBV29-1	CSVLPLDSVIETQYF	TGCAGCGTTTTACCCTTGGACTCGGTCATCGAGACCCAGTACTTC
TRBD1	.	TRBJ2-5	TRBV10-3	CAIRVDRVETQYF	TGTGCCATCAGGGTAGACAGGGTTGAGACCCAGTACTTC
.	.	TRBJ1-2	TRBV12-5	CASGPPGNYGYTF	TGTGCTAGTGGCCCGCCGGGGAACTATGGCTACACCTTC
.	.	TRBJ2-7	TRBV28	CASSFAGYEQYF	TGTGCCAGCAGTTTTGCCGGCTACGAGCAGTACTTC
TRBD2	.	TRBJ2-2	TRBV5-6	CASSPRTSGGAGGELFF	TGTGCCAGCAGCCCCCGGACTAGCGGGGGGGCCGGCGGGGAGCTGTTTTTT
.	.	TRBJ1-2	TRBV11-2	CASSFSPRGPNYGYTF	TGTGCCAGCAGCTTTTCCCCCCGGGGGCCAAACTATGGCTACACCTTC
.	.	TRBJ1-2	TRBV19	CASRDSIGANYGYTF	TGTGCCAGCCGGGACTCAATAGGAGCGAACTATGGCTACACCTTC
TRBD2	.	TRBJ2-7	TRBV11-1	CASSFRTGGFYEQYF	TGTGCCAGCAGCTTTCGGACGGGGGGTTTCTACGAGCAGTACTTC
TRBD2	few	TRBJ2-7	TRBV28	CASNDPGGGGSYEQYF	TGTGCCAGCAACGACCCCGGCGGCGGGGGGTCCTACGAGCAGTACTTC
TRBD1	.	TRBJ2-5	TRBV5-5	CASSLGTEETQYF	TGTGCCAGCAGCTTAGGGACAGAAGAGACCCAGTACTTC
.	.	TRBJ1-2	TRBV4-1	CASSPGGNNYGYTF	TGCGCCAGCAGCCCCGGGGGGAATAACTATGGCTACACCTTC
TRBD1	.	TRBJ1-3	TRBV28	CASSRTGKGDTIYF	TGTGCCAGCAGCCGGACAGGGAAGGGAGACACCATATATTTT
TRBD1	few	TRBJ1-5	TRBV19	CAGGDSNQPQHF	TGTGCCGGGGGGGACAGTAATCAGCCCCAGCATTTT
.	once	TRBJ2-1	TRBV5-1	CASRVTPFYNEQFF	TGCGCCAGCAGGGTAACTCCATTCTACAATGAGCAGTTCTTC
.	.	TRBJ2-1	TRBV2	CASNSYNNEQFF	TGTGCCAGCAATTCCTACAACAATGAGCAGTTCTTC
.	.	TRBJ2-3	TRBV10-3	CAISEGVSRTDTQYF	TGTGCCATCAGTGAGGGAGTATCCCGCACAGATACGCAGTATTTT
.	few	TRBJ1-2	TRBV6-6	CASSYSRSGSSRSYTF	TGTGCCAGCAGTTACTCTAGAAGCGGCTCATCGAGAAGCTACACCTTC
.	.	TRBJ1-2	TRBV6-5	CASSYTGFGDYGYTF	TGTGCCAGCAGCTATACAGGGTTTGGTGACTATGGCTACACCTTC
.	.	TRBJ1-1	TRBV6-5	CASSSFSRGQNTEAFF	TGTGCCAGCAGTTCCTTCTCCCGGGGCCAGAACACTGAAGCTTTCTTT
.	.	TRBJ1-2	TRBV7-9	CASSLANYGYTF	TGTGCCAGCAGCTTGGCAAACTATGGCTACACCTTC
TRBD1	.	TRBJ1-2	TRBV9	CASSPTGIGYTF	TGTGCCAGCAGCCCGACAGGGATCGGCTACACCTTC
.	.	TRBJ2-7	TRBV2	CASITGTSSYEQYF	TGTGCCAGCATCACAGGGACAAGCTCCTACGAGCAGTACTTC
.	once	TRBJ1-4	TRBV18	CASSPGQGGEKLFF	TGTGCCAGCTCACCAGGACAAGGTGGAGAAAAACTGTTTTTT
.	.	TRBJ1-5	TRBV2	CANRRDSNQPQHF	TGTGCCAACCGCCGGGACAGCAATCAGCCCCAGCATTTT
.	.	TRBJ1-3	TRBV7-9	CASSFGGEPGNTIYF	TGTGCCAGCAGCTTCGGAGGGGAACCTGGAAACACCATATATTTT
TRBD1	.	TRBJ1-4	TRBV5-1	CASSPREGAGEKLFF	TGCGCCAGCAGCCCCCGGGAGGGGGCAGGGGAAAAACTGTTTTTT
TRBD1	.	TRBJ2-5	TRBV5-1	CASSPSGTQGQETQYF	TGCGCCAGCAGCCCGTCCGGGACACAGGGGCAAGAGACCCAGTACTTC
.	.	TRBJ1-5	TRBV7-2	CASSLGVPSKPQHF	TGTGCCAGCAGCTTAGGGGTCCCAAGTAAGCCCCAGCATTTT